Shown below are 21 T cell receptor beta chains from a single sample sequenced in a study of early T cells in non-severe SARS-CoV-2 infection. TCRdb called the 5' RACE reads again in MiXCR, with one record for every CDR3 protein. The table records around 63,000 distinct CDR3 sequences, more than 8% of them present only once. Sample: whole blood, taken at baseline. The receptors shown here come from an adult who was a healthcare worker with PCR-confirmed SARS-CoV-2 infection or an uninfected control (not recorded which).

By its share, this clonotype is medium-sized. The J gene is TRBJ2-7, the V gene TRBV20-1, with 14 bases aligning to TRBD2. V shed 6 bases, J shed 7 bases, and the junction held 11 bases outside the gene matches. Germline V gene lookup returns CDR1 DFQATT and CDR2 SNEGSKA (reference sequence). This CDR3 is built from 15 residues. The CDR3 nucleotides are TGCAGTGCCGAGGGGACTAGCGGGAGTCGGGAGGAGCAGTACTTC. This encodes CSAEGTSGSREEQYF.

In its sample, this clonotype was seen a few times. This chain connects TRBV7-9 to TRBJ2-1; D unresolved. Germline V gene lookup returns CDR1 SEHNR and CDR2 FQNEAQ (reference sequence). V gave up 7 bases and J gave up 6 bases, with 16 bases separating them. The CDR3 is 14 amino acids. In DNA form, the CDR3 reads TGTGCCAGCAAAGCCAGCTTCTCGGCCAATGAGCAGTTCTTC. Translating it yields CASKASFSANEQFF.

This clonotype came up a few times. One end of the junction is discordant with germline, which a read error may explain. The V and J genes are TRBV5-1 and TRBJ2-5; D might be TRBD2 (6 bases). Germline CDR1 is SGHRS and CDR2 is YFSETQ. The CDR3 is made up of 14 amino acids. CDR3 coding DNA: TGCGCCAGCACCTTGGGGGGTCCAATAGAGACCCAGTACTTC. Its protein product is CASTLGGPIETQYF.

This clonotype occurred many times. V gene TRBV28 combines with J gene TRBJ2-7; the match to TRBD2 covers 8 bases. CDR1 is MDHEN and CDR2 is SYDVKM in the germline V gene. The V segment lost 9 bases and the J segment 6 bases; nucleotides outside the gene matches: 4. There are 11 residues in the CDR3. CDR3 amino acids: CARRGGREQYF. For the CDR3, the DNA is TGTGCCAGACGGGGGGGTCGCGAGCAGTACTTC.

This clonotype has just a few counts. The chain recombines TRBV10-2 with TRBJ2-1, with TRBD2 matching over 8 bases. This CDR3 region has 15 residues. Germline CDR1 WSHSY, CDR2 SAAADI. Losses at the gene ends were 7 bases for V and 9 bases for J; bases not matched to a gene: 14. Written as DNA, the CDR3 is TGCGCCAGCAACCAACTAGCGGCTTATCGTAGTGAGCAGTTCTTC. This encodes CASNQLAAYRSEQFF.

Worth noting for this clonotype: This may be a read error, as it is one base from a much larger clone. J is TRBJ2-5 and V is TRBV10-2; possible D gene TRBD2, 6 bases. The CDR3 extends over 15 amino acids. Germline V gene lookup returns CDR1 WSHSY and CDR2 SAAADI. The V end was cut by 3 bases, the J end by 4 bases, with 15 bases between. The CDR3 DNA is TGCGCCAGCAGTGACTCGGGAGATGGCGGAGAGACCCAGTACTTC. Encoded protein: CASSDSGDGGETQYF.

This clonotype showed up many times. The chain joins TRBV14 to TRBJ2-2; D might be TRBD1 or TRBD2, each matching 5 bases. CDR1 is SGHDN and CDR2 is FVKESK in the germline V gene. The germline V and J ends were trimmed by 1 base and 6 bases, with 9 bases remaining between them. The CDR3 totals 14 residues. CDR3 region: CASSQGMGAGELFF. For the CDR3, the DNA is TGTGCCAGCAGCCAAGGGATGGGGGCCGGGGAGCTGTTTTTT.

Ten or more counts support this clonotype. The CDR3 nucleotides read TGTGCCAGCAGCCGTCGCATACCGGGACAGGGGTTCGATCAGCCCCAGCATTTT. Translating gives CASSRRIPGQGFDQPQHF. The chain is built from TRBV27 and TRBJ1-5; 10 nucleotides agree with TRBD1. The V gene's germline CDR1 is MNHEY and CDR2 SMNVEV (reference sequence). The CDR3 has 18 amino acids. The J segment lost 5 bases and the V segment lost 6 bases, leaving 16 bases of the junction unmatched.

Many counts were recorded for this clonotype. The rearrangement links TRBV6-2 or TRBV6-3 to TRBJ2-1; no firm D call. The CDR3 is 14 residues long. Germline lookup yields CDR1 MNHEY and CDR2 SVGEGT. Trimming stripped 7 bases from V and 0 bases from J, with 10 bases between. The CDR3 protein is CASTVSPSYNEQFF. CDR3 nucleotide sequence: TGTGCCAGCACCGTCTCCCCCTCCTACAATGAGCAGTTCTTC.

J is TRBJ1-1 and V is TRBV7-6, with D perhaps TRBD1 (6 bases). CDR1 and CDR2 from the germline V gene are SGHVS and FNYEAQ. V lost 8 bases and J 1 base, leaving 11 bases between the germline ends. This CDR3 contains 13 residues. CDR3 in DNA: TGTGCCAGCCGAGGGGGGGCGAACACTGAAGCTTTCTTT. Its translation: CASRGGANTEAFF.

This clonotype occurred many times. The rearrangement uses TRBV3-1 and TRBJ2-7; D not resolved. Trimming took off 1 base at V and 3 bases at J, with 4 bases between the two ends. This CDR3 is 12 amino acids long. Per the germline V gene, CDR1 is LGHDT and CDR2 is YNNKEL (reference sequence). The CDR3 protein is CASSQANYEQYF. The CDR3 nucleotides are TGTGCCAGCAGCCAAGCTAACTACGAGCAGTACTTC.

This clonotype showed up just a few times. The chain combines TRBV10-2 with TRBJ1-2; TRBD1 matches 7 bases. Germline values: CDR1 WSHSY, CDR2 SAAADI. This CDR3 is built from 14 residues. V lost 0 bases and J lost 7; bases outside the gene matches: 5. CDR3 residues: CASSESKGARGYTF. Here the CDR3 DNA reads TGCGCCAGCAGTGAGTCAAAGGGGGCGCGTGGCTACACCTTC.

This clonotype came up many times. The chain is built from TRBV28 and TRBJ2-1; D is undetermined. The V gene's germline CDR1 is MDHEN and CDR2 SYDVKM. The CDR3 extends over 14 amino acids. Trimming removed 4 bases at V and 4 bases at J, with 11 bases between. CDR3 bases: TGTGCCAGCAGTTCATCAAGCCCGTACAATGAGCAGTTCTTC. Translated, it gives CASSSSSPYNEQFF.

With respect to this clonotype: This could be a read error, since a much larger clone is one nucleotide away. V and J are TRBV7-2 and TRBJ2-5; D unresolved. The CDR3 spans 13 residues. Looked up from germline, CDR1 is SGHTA and CDR2 is FQGNSA. CDR3: CASSLSLKETQHF. The CDR3, as DNA: TGTGCCAGCAGCTTAAGTCTCAAGGAGACCCAGCACTTC. Full variable domain (outside the CDR3, taken from reference TRBV7-2 and TRBJ2-5): GAGVSQSPSNKVTEKGKDVELRCDPISGHTALYWYRQSLGQGLEFLIYFQGNSAPDKSGLPSDRFSAERTGGSVSTLTIQRTQQEDSAVYLCASSLSLKETQHFGPGTRLLVL.

This clonotype was counted at least ten times. This chain links TRBV29-1 with TRBJ2-1, with TRBD1 matching 12 bases. This CDR3 is built from 18 residues. V gave up 4 bases and J gave up 1 base; unmatched junction bases: 11. Germline V gene sequence: CDR1 SQVTM, CDR2 ANQGSEA. This CDR3 reads CSVVRDRGRLGSYNEQFF. CDR3 DNA: TGCAGCGTTGTAAGGGACAGGGGGCGCTTGGGATCCTACAATGAGCAGTTCTTC.

This clonotype came up a few times. Written as DNA, the CDR3 is TGTGCCAGCAGTTGGGCAGGGGGCAGGAATCAGCCCCAGCATTTT. Translated: CASSWAGGRNQPQHF. The chain uses TRBV6-2 or TRBV6-3 and TRBJ1-5; 8 bases are a match to TRBD1. Trimming at V came to 4 bases and at J to 4 bases, leaving 6 bases not matched to a gene. The CDR3 covers 15 residues. Germline V CDR1 and CDR2: MNHEY, SVGEGT.

This clonotype has only a few counts. This chain joins TRBV5-6 and TRBJ2-1, with D tentatively TRBD1 (5 bases). CDR1 and CDR2 from the germline V gene are SGHDT and YYEEEE. The V end was cut by 2 bases, the J end by 2 bases, with 17 bases between. This CDR3 comprises 17 residues. Written as DNA, the CDR3 is TGTGCCAGCAGCTTTCTCCGATCAGGGAAACCCTACAATGAGCAGTTCTTC. Translation: CASSFLRSGKPYNEQFF.

The chain combines TRBV29-1 with TRBJ2-7, with D uncertain. Looked up from germline, CDR1 is SQVTM and CDR2 is ANQGSEA. V lost 3 bases and J lost 3, with 6 bases in between. This CDR3 spans 11 amino acids. The DNA for the CDR3 is TGCAGCGTTGAGACGCTCTACGAGCAGTACTTC. Translation: CSVETLYEQYF.

This clonotype was picked up many times. The chain uses TRBV7-6 and TRBJ2-5; weak D call: TRBD2 (6 bases). CDR3 length equals 16 residues. Germline V gives CDR1 SGHVS, CDR2 FNYEAQ. The V end was cut by 5 bases, the J end by 4 bases, with 20 bases between. CDR3 sequence (DNA): TGTGCCAGCAGCCGAGGGATAGCGGCAGACGGAGAGACCCAGTACTTC. Amino acid sequence: CASSRGIAADGETQYF.

This clonotype was observed at least ten times. The gene calls are TRBV5-1 and TRBJ1-1; tentative D call: TRBD1 (5 bases). CDR1 and CDR2 from the germline V gene are SGHRS and YFSETQ. V dropped 0 bases and J dropped 5 bases, with 8 bases sitting between them. The CDR3 covers 13 residues. The CDR3 loop reads CASSLDGGTEAFF. The CDR3 coding sequence is TGCGCCAGCAGCTTGGATGGGGGAACTGAAGCTTTCTTT.

V gene TRBV4-2 combines with J gene TRBJ2-7; D call uncertain. The CDR3 contains 14 residues. V gave up 0 bases and J gave up 4 bases, with 10 bases separating them. Germline values: CDR1 LGHNA, CDR2 YNFKEQ. The CDR3 spells CASSQDTSPYEQYF. CDR3 nucleotides: TGTGCCAGCAGCCAAGATACCAGCCCTTACGAGCAGTACTTC.